Presented here are 26 T cell receptor beta chains from one specimen sequenced in a study of blood T cell repertoires in COVID-19. Sequencing used immunoSEQ multiplex PCR; TCRdb keeps in-frame clones, though not all of them. The data show 160,000 or so clones, roughly 90% seen once. Source material: peripheral blood. Every receptor here comes from a man aged 55 to 70 with active or convalescent COVID-19.

The chain employs TRBV2 and TRBJ1-4, with D unclear. The CDR3 contains 11 residues. The germline V gene encodes CDR1 SNHLY and CDR2 FYNNEI. Trimming took 7 bases from V and 14 from J, leaving 14 bases between them. In DNA, the CDR3 is TGTGCCAGCACTGCTTATCGAGGGCTGTTTTTT. It specifies CASTAYRGLFF.

The V and J genes are TRBV4-1 and TRBJ2-7, with 9 positions matching TRBD2. The germline V gene encodes CDR1 MGHRA and CDR2 YSYEKL. The CDR3 covers 17 residues. V lost 0 bases and J lost 1; bases outside the gene matches: 7. CDR3 DNA sequence: TGCGCCAGCAGCCAAGATCCCCACCTAGCGGGATCCTACGAGCAGTACTTC. It codes for CASSQDPHLAGSYEQYF.

The V call is TRBV15, the J call TRBJ2-5, with 9 bases matching TRBD2. Trimming cost V 0 bases and J 5 bases; bases outside gene matches: 10. Germline V lookup: CDR1 LNHNV, CDR2 YYDKDF (reference sequence). The CDR3 has 17 amino acids. The CDR3 loop reads CATSREGGGGARETQYF. The CDR3 bases are TGTGCCACCAGCAGAGAAGGAGGCGGGGGGGCCCGGGAGACCCAGTACTTC.

The chain carries TRBV12-3 or TRBV12-4 and TRBJ2-2, with a possible D match to TRBD1 (5 bases). There are 13 residues in the CDR3. Trimming stripped 9 bases from V and 3 bases from J, with 11 bases between. CDR3 amino acids: CASKGFHTGELFF. DNA for the CDR3: TGTGCCAGTAAGGGGTTTCACACCGGGGAGCTGTTTTTT.

The rearrangement uses TRBV11-2 and TRBJ2-5; D possibly corresponds to TRBD1 (5 bases). This CDR3 has 13 amino acids. V shed 1 base and J shed 5 bases, with 8 bases lying between them. Germline V gene sequence: CDR1 SGHAT, CDR2 FQNNGV. This CDR3 reads CASSLGGGETQYF. CDR3 DNA sequence: TGTGCCAGCAGCTTAGGGGGCGGCGAGACCCAGTACTTC.

The CDR3 DNA reads TGTGCCAGCAGTTACGGAGGGAGGGCCTCGGGGGAGCAGTACTTC. Its protein is CASSYGGRASGEQYF. This rearrangement joins TRBV6-5 to TRBJ2-7; TRBD2 matches 7 bases. With 2 bases clipped from V and 7 bases from J, the junction kept 11 bases outside the gene matches. This CDR3 comprises 15 residues. Looked up from germline, CDR1 is MNHEY and CDR2 is SVGAGI.

The chain couples TRBV27 to TRBJ1-2; D perhaps matches TRBD1 (5 bases). Trimming stripped 3 bases from V and 7 bases from J, with 18 bases between. CDR3 length: 15 residues. Germline V gene lookup returns CDR1 MNHEY and CDR2 SMNVEV (reference sequence). The CDR3 region has the DNA TGTGCCAGCAGTTTTTCCCCGGGGGGGGTTCGTGGCTACACCTTC. Residues: CASSFSPGGVRGYTF.

The chain joins TRBV6-6 to TRBJ1-1; D uncertain. The CDR3 is made up of 12 amino acids. Germline loops: CDR1 MNHNY, CDR2 SVGAGI (reference sequence). Trimming removed 4 bases from V and 7 bases from J, with 10 bases in between. In nucleotides, the CDR3 is TGTGCCAGCAGTTCGACCGGGGTTGAAGCTTTCTTT. It is translated as CASSSTGVEAFF.

The rearrangement joins TRBV6-5 to TRBJ1-1; no clear D gene. The CDR3 has 13 residues. Germline values: CDR1 MNHEY, CDR2 SVGAGI. Deletions cut 6 bases from V and 1 base from J, with 9 bases between. DNA for the CDR3: TGTGCCAGCAGCCCCGGGTGGAACACTGAAGCTTTCTTT. It is translated as CASSPGWNTEAFF.

The rearrangement uses TRBV5-6 and TRBJ2-7; a possible D gene is TRBD2 (5 bases). The V gene's germline CDR1 is SGHDT and CDR2 YYEEEE. The V end lost 4 bases, the J end lost 3 bases, and 20 bases lay between the germline ends. The CDR3 length is 16 residues. The chain's CDR3 is CASSGSTNFWVYEQYF. The CDR3 DNA sequence: TGTGCCAGCAGCGGATCGACTAATTTCTGGGTCTACGAGCAGTACTTC.

CDR3 region: CASSTAPGQGNTGELFF. CDR3 nucleotides: TGTGCCAGTAGTACTGCTCCGGGACAGGGGAACACCGGGGAGCTGTTTTTT. The rearrangement uses TRBV19 and TRBJ2-2; TRBD1 agrees at 9 bases. CDR1 LNHDA and CDR2 SQIVND come from the germline V gene (reference sequence). This CDR3 spans 17 amino acids. V gave up 4 bases and J gave up 1 base; unmatched junction bases: 7.

A note on this clone: Other nucleotide sequences from this sample produce the same CDR3. The chain joins TRBV18 to TRBJ1-1; D is unresolved. CDR1 and CDR2 from the germline V gene are KGHSH and LQKENI. The CDR3 spans 13 residues. Trimming took 2 bases from V and 6 from J, leaving 10 bases between them. This CDR3 reads CASSPGAVPEAFF. For the CDR3, the DNA is TGTGCCAGCTCACCAGGAGCTGTTCCTGAAGCTTTCTTT.

The chain is built from TRBV19 and TRBJ1-2, with a weak D call TRBD1 (6 bases). Per the germline V gene, CDR1 is LNHDA and CDR2 is SQIVND (reference sequence). V was clipped by 1 base and J by 0 bases, with 6 bases between them. CDR3 length: 14 residues. The CDR3 sequence: CASSIAGANYGYTF. CDR3 nucleotide sequence: TGTGCCAGTAGTATAGCAGGGGCTAACTATGGCTACACCTTC.

This clone was recorded only once. The V gene is TRBV27, the J gene TRBJ1-6; D not resolved. Germline values: CDR1 MNHEY, CDR2 SMNVEV (reference sequence). Trimming shortened V by 2 bases and J by 7 bases, and 3 bases separated the two germline ends. This CDR3 region has 12 residues. The DNA of the CDR3 is TGTGCCAGCAGTTTACCGAATTCACCCCTCCACTTT. Translating gives CASSLPNSPLHF.

This clone was seen just once. V is TRBV7-9 and J is TRBJ1-3; possibly TRBD1 for D (5 bases). V lost 7 bases to trimming and J lost 0 bases, with 16 bases between them. Per the germline V gene, CDR1 is SEHNR and CDR2 is FQNEAQ (reference sequence). The CDR3 length is 16 residues. CDR3 residues: CASNSGTPSSGNTIYF. In DNA, the CDR3 is TGTGCCAGCAACAGCGGGACTCCCAGCTCTGGAAACACCATATATTTT.

The chain couples TRBV6-5 to TRBJ2-1, with D tentatively TRBD1 (6 bases). Between the trimmed V and J ends, which lost 3 bases and 5 bases, there was a span of 11 bases. The CDR3 runs 14 residues. Looked up from germline, CDR1 is MNHEY and CDR2 is SVGAGI. The CDR3 region is CASSYMDSNNEQFF. CDR3 in DNA: TGTGCCAGCAGTTATATGGACAGCAACAATGAGCAGTTCTTC.

This sequence joins TRBV5-1 and TRBJ2-2; unclear D gene. Germline V gives CDR1 SGHRS, CDR2 YFSETQ. The CDR3 covers 15 residues. V shed 1 base and J shed 0 bases, with 7 bases lying between them. The CDR3 sequence is CASSLLRANTGELFF. Here the CDR3 DNA reads TGCGCCAGCAGCTTGCTTCGCGCGAACACCGGGGAGCTGTTTTTT.

The J gene is TRBJ1-1, the V gene TRBV5-1, with TRBD1 matching 8 bases. This CDR3 has 16 residues. Germline values: CDR1 SGHRS, CDR2 YFSETQ. Germline trimming cut 2 bases from V and 1 base from J; bases unmatched to any gene: 7. The CDR3 reads CASSFRRTGKNTEAFF. CDR3 nucleotides: TGCGCCAGCAGCTTCCGCAGGACAGGGAAGAACACTGAAGCTTTCTTT.

This clone has a single count. The chain recombines TRBV7-2 with TRBJ1-2, with 7 bases aligning to TRBD1. Germline CDR1 reads SGHTA; CDR2 reads FQGNSA. The CDR3 has 15 amino acids. The ends lost 4 bases at V and 2 bases at J; junction bases unmatched: 7. In nucleotides, the CDR3 is TGTGCCAGCAGCTACAACAGGGGATTGAACTATGGCTACACCTTC. It specifies CASSYNRGLNYGYTF.

V usage is TRBV7-9 and J usage is TRBJ1-4; the D gene is possibly TRBD1 (5 bases). Germline loops: CDR1 SEHNR, CDR2 FQNEAQ (reference sequence). CDR3 length: 15 amino acids. V dropped 5 bases and J dropped 10 bases, with 20 bases sitting between them. This chain's CDR3 is CASSPQGQGFVKLFF. The DNA for the CDR3 is TGTGCCAGCAGCCCGCAGGGTCAAGGGTTCGTAAAACTGTTTTTT.

V usage is TRBV4-2 and J usage is TRBJ1-5, with 11 positions matching TRBD1. J gave up 5 bases and V 0 bases, and 6 bases lay outside the gene matches. Germline V gene data show CDR1 as LGHNA and CDR2 as YNFKEQ. The length of the CDR3 is 17 residues. The DNA of the CDR3 is TGTGCCAGCAGCCAAGATAGAGGACAGGGGGCCCATCAGCCCCAGCATTTT. Its translation: CASSQDRGQGAHQPQHF.

The V call is TRBV5-1, the J call TRBJ1-1; D ambiguous. Deletions cut 0 bases from V and 1 base from J, with 7 bases between. The CDR3 covers 14 residues. Germline CDR1 SGHRS, CDR2 YFSETQ. CDR3 residues: CASSLGGWNTEAFF. For the CDR3, the DNA is TGCGCCAGCAGCTTGGGAGGGTGGAACACTGAAGCTTTCTTT.

V is TRBV28 and J is TRBJ1-6; 8 bases are a match to TRBD1. Germline assignment: CDR1 MDHEN and CDR2 SYDVKM. V shed 6 bases and J 2 bases; nucleotides not matched to a gene: 12. CDR3 size: 18 residues. The CDR3 sequence: CASREGGQGVAYNSPLHF. The DNA for the CDR3 is TGTGCCAGCAGGGAGGGAGGACAGGGAGTAGCCTATAATTCACCCCTCCACTTT.

This clone showed up just once. The chain is built from TRBV7-9 and TRBJ2-7; a possible D gene is TRBD2 (6 bases). The CDR3 is made up of 16 amino acids. The germline V gene encodes CDR1 SEHNR and CDR2 FQNEAQ (reference sequence). V gave up 8 bases and J gave up 0 bases, with 20 bases separating them. CDR3 sequence (DNA): TGTGCCAGCCAAAAGGCGGGACTTGGTCGCTCCTACGAGCAGTACTTC. As protein: CASQKAGLGRSYEQYF.

The rearrangement joins TRBV18 to TRBJ1-6, with TRBD1 matching 8 bases. This CDR3 is built from 14 residues. Trimming cost V 3 bases and J 8 bases; bases outside gene matches: 3. Germline V CDR1 and CDR2: KGHSH, LQKENI. CDR3 coding DNA: TGTGCCAGCTCACCGGGACAGGACGATTCACCCCTCCACTTT. It translates to CASSPGQDDSPLHF.

The chain is built from TRBV4-2 and TRBJ2-1; possibly TRBD1 for D (6 bases). Germline values: CDR1 LGHNA, CDR2 YNFKEQ. The CDR3 runs 16 residues. V was trimmed by 0 bases and J by 5 bases, leaving 14 bases between them. The CDR3 sequence: CASSQDWGRFNNEQFF. DNA of the CDR3: TGTGCCAGCAGCCAAGATTGGGGGCGGTTCAACAATGAGCAGTTCTTC.